Following are 30 T cell receptor beta chains from one sample sequenced in a study of blood T cell repertoires in COVID-19. The data were produced by immunoSEQ multiplex PCR, yet TCRdb's version contains in-frame clones alone and is incomplete. Of around 30,000 clones in the sample, 92% were seen once. Sequencing was carried out using peripheral blood. These receptors came from a man between 50 and 59 years old with active COVID-19.

The sample holds one count of this clone. The CDR3 DNA is TGCGCCAGCAGCCGCCAGGGGGATGGGGGGGAGACCCAGTACTTC. Translation gives CASSRQGDGGETQYF. The rearrangement links TRBV5-1 to TRBJ2-5, with D possibly TRBD1 on 7 matching bases. Germline CDR1 reads SGHRS; CDR2 reads YFSETQ. The CDR3 has 15 residues. V was pared by 4 bases and J by 5 bases, with 18 bases between.

This clone was counted once. The V and J genes are TRBV6-5 and TRBJ2-7, with 7 bases aligning to TRBD2. The V gene end was trimmed by 4 bases and the J gene end by 2 bases; junction bases not matched to a gene: 5. This CDR3 has 14 residues. The V gene's germline CDR1 is MNHEY and CDR2 SVGAGI. The CDR3 nucleotides are TGTGCCAGCAGTTTAAAGGCGGGAGCCTACGAGCAGTACTTC. It translates to CASSLKAGAYEQYF.

This chain joins TRBV5-4 and TRBJ2-3; D gene uncertain. The CDR3 sequence is 13 residues long. The V and J ends lost 3 bases and 4 bases respectively, with 9 bases between them. CDR1 and CDR2 from the germline V gene are SGHNT and YYREEE (reference sequence). The chain's CDR3 is CASSSRAPDTQYF. The CDR3 DNA is TGTGCCAGCAGCTCACGCGCCCCAGATACGCAGTATTTT. The whole variable domain, remainder taken from reference TRBV5-4 and TRBJ2-3, is ETGVTQSPTHLIKTRGQQVTLRCSSQSGHNTVSWYQQALGQGPQFIFQYYREEENGRGNFPPRFSGLQFPNYSSELNVNALELDDSALYLCASSSRAPDTQYFGPGTRLTVL.

This chain connects TRBV6-5 to TRBJ2-7; TRBD1 matches at 7 bases. The CDR3 is 14 residues long. After removal of 4 bases from V and 5 bases from J, the junction contained 8 bases not matched to a gene. Germline V gives CDR1 MNHEY, CDR2 SVGAGI. The CDR3 sequence is CASSLTGLAHEQYF. In DNA form, the CDR3 reads TGTGCCAGCAGTTTGACAGGGTTGGCCCACGAGCAGTACTTC.

The rearrangement links TRBV7-6 to TRBJ2-1, with 10 bases that match TRBD2. Germline V CDR1 and CDR2: SGHVS, FNYEAQ. V shed 1 base and J 8 bases; nucleotides not matched to a gene: 8. This CDR3 has 16 residues. The CDR3 loop is CASSLGNGLAGDEQFF. The CDR3 DNA sequence: TGTGCCAGCAGCTTAGGAAACGGGCTAGCGGGAGATGAGCAGTTCTTC.

The chain couples TRBV6-5 to TRBJ2-7; TRBD1 agrees at 11 bases. Per the germline V gene, CDR1 is MNHEY and CDR2 is SVGAGI. This CDR3 has 15 amino acids. Losses at the gene ends were 4 bases for V and 7 bases for J; bases not matched to a gene: 9. In DNA form, the CDR3 reads TGTGCCAGCAGTTCCCACCGGGACAGGGGGGGGGAGCAGTACTTC. It is translated as CASSSHRDRGGEQYF.

This chain connects TRBV13 to TRBJ1-4; weak D call: TRBD1 (5 bases). CDR3 length: 15 residues. V was trimmed by 3 bases and J by 3 bases, leaving 11 bases between them. From germline, CDR1 is PRHDT and CDR2 FYEKMQ (reference sequence). CDR3 DNA sequence: TGTGCCAGCAGCTTCTCGGACACGCCTAATGAAAAACTGTTTTTT. Residues: CASSFSDTPNEKLFF.

The gene calls are TRBV5-1 and TRBJ2-7, with D maybe TRBD1 (6 bases). Germline loops: CDR1 SGHRS, CDR2 YFSETQ. V lost 5 bases to trimming and J lost 0 bases, with 9 bases between them. The CDR3 totals 13 residues. DNA of the CDR3: TGCGCCAGCAGAACGGACAGCTCCTACGAGCAGTACTTC. Translation: CASRTDSSYEQYF.

The CDR3 nucleotides read TGCGCCAGCAGCTTGGATCCCGCCGGTGAAGCTTTCTTT. This gives the protein CASSLDPAGEAFF. V and J are TRBV5-1 and TRBJ1-1; unclear D gene. Germline values: CDR1 SGHRS, CDR2 YFSETQ. The CDR3 is 13 amino acids. V lost 0 bases to trimming and J lost 7 bases, with 10 bases between them.

The chain links TRBV2 to TRBJ2-2, with D tentatively TRBD1 (6 bases). Per the germline V gene, CDR1 is SNHLY and CDR2 is FYNNEI. Trimming removed 6 bases at V and 2 bases at J, with 16 bases between. The CDR3 consists of 16 residues. In DNA form, the CDR3 reads TGTGCCAGCAGGACGATAACGGGACAAAACACCGGGGAGCTGTTTTTT. It encodes CASRTITGQNTGELFF. The full variable domain, its missing parts supplied by reference TRBV2 and TRBJ2-2, is EPEVTQTPSHQVTQMGQEVILRCVPISNHLYFYWYRQILGQKVEFLVSFYNNEISEKSEIFDDQFSVERPDGSNFTLKIRSTKLEDSAMYFCASRTITGQNTGELFFGEGSRLTVL.

The chain uses TRBV12-5 and TRBJ2-7; TRBD2 aligns across 8 bases. This CDR3 region has 14 residues. Unmatched junction bases numbered 3, after V lost 3 bases and J lost 2 bases. CDR1 and CDR2 from the germline V gene are LGHNT and FRNRAP. DNA for the CDR3: TGTGCTAGTGGTTTCGGGCGGGAGGCCTACGAGCAGTACTTC. Translation gives CASGFGREAYEQYF.

The CDR3 loop reads CASSDLAAAYGYTF. CDR3 sequence (DNA): TGCGCCAGCAGTGACTTGGCGGCAGCCTATGGCTACACCTTC. This chain links TRBV10-2 with TRBJ1-2; D unclear. Per germline, CDR1 WSHSY and CDR2 SAAADI. CDR3 size: 14 residues. The ends were cut back, 3 bases at V and 4 bases at J, with 12 bases in the middle.

The V call is TRBV2, the J call TRBJ1-1; no definite D call. The CDR3 runs to 15 residues. The ends were cut back, 1 base at V and 4 bases at J, with 13 bases in the middle. Germline values: CDR1 SNHLY, CDR2 FYNNEI. Here the CDR3 DNA reads TGTGCCAGCAGTGAAGTGTGGGAGACAAGCACTGAAGCTTTCTTT. Its protein is CASSEVWETSTEAFF.

The gene calls are TRBV2 and TRBJ1-2, with D possibly TRBD1 on 6 matching bases. Looked up from germline, CDR1 is SNHLY and CDR2 is FYNNEI. The V end was cut by 5 bases, the J end by 7 bases, with 14 bases between. This CDR3 is 13 amino acids long. The CDR3 sequence is CASSRQEPLGYTF. CDR3 DNA: TGTGCCAGCAGTCGACAGGAGCCTCTTGGCTACACCTTC. Complete variable domain (other parts from reference TRBV2 and TRBJ1-2): EPEVTQTPSHQVTQMGQEVILRCVPISNHLYFYWYRQILGQKVEFLVSFYNNEISEKSEIFDDQFSVERPDGSNFTLKIRSTKLEDSAMYFCASSRQEPLGYTFGSGTRLTVV.

This clone was seen just once. This rearrangement joins TRBV27 to TRBJ2-1, with 12 positions matching TRBD2. V lost 5 bases to trimming and J lost 8 bases; unmatched junction nucleotides: 7. The CDR3 consists of 15 residues. Germline V gives CDR1 MNHEY, CDR2 SMNVEV (reference sequence). CDR3 bases: TGTGCCAGCAGTACCCCGGGACTAGCGGGCTATGAGCAGTTCTTC. Translated: CASSTPGLAGYEQFF.

The CDR3 region is CASRERGRGRQETQYF. The CDR3, as DNA: TGTGCCAGCAGAGAACGCGGGAGGGGACGCCAAGAGACCCAGTACTTC. This sequence joins TRBV6-1 and TRBJ2-5, with 9 bases identical to TRBD2. The V gene end was trimmed by 6 bases and the J gene end by 1 base; junction bases not matched to a gene: 9. Germline V lookup: CDR1 MNHNS, CDR2 SASEGT. This CDR3 has 16 amino acids.

The gene calls are TRBV27 and TRBJ2-5; weak D call: TRBD1 (6 bases). From germline, CDR1 is MNHEY and CDR2 SMNVEV (reference sequence). This CDR3 region has 15 residues. Trimming removed 5 bases from V and 5 bases from J, with 18 bases in between. CDR3 residues: CASSPPVGDKETQYF. The CDR3, as DNA: TGTGCCAGCAGTCCACCCGTCGGGGACAAGGAGACCCAGTACTTC.

This clone was seen only a few times. The chain is built from TRBV7-2 and TRBJ1-1, with TRBD1 as a possible D gene (6 bases). Trimming stripped 5 bases from V and 1 base from J, with 11 bases between. Germline V gives CDR1 SGHTA, CDR2 FQGNSA. There are 14 residues in the CDR3. The CDR3 loop is CASSPDRWNTEAFF. CDR3 DNA sequence: TGTGCCAGCAGCCCCGACAGGTGGAACACTGAAGCTTTCTTT.

This chain uses TRBV19 with TRBJ1-5; perhaps TRBD1 as D (6 bases). There are 15 residues in the CDR3. V lost 6 bases and J lost 0, with 12 bases in between. The germline V gene encodes CDR1 LNHDA and CDR2 SQIVND (reference sequence). The CDR3 nucleotides read TGTGCCAGTAGCCGTGGACAGTTTAGCAATCAGCCCCAGCATTTT. Its translation: CASSRGQFSNQPQHF.

The V call is TRBV2, the J call TRBJ2-1, with a tentative D call TRBD2 (5 bases). CDR3 length: 14 amino acids. V was shortened by 9 bases and J by 0 bases, with 12 bases between the two germline ends. Per germline, CDR1 SNHLY and CDR2 FYNNEI. CDR3 amino acids: CARSSGSSYNEQFF. CDR3 DNA: TGTGCCAGGTCGTCTGGGAGCTCCTACAATGAGCAGTTCTTC. Full variable domain (remainder filled in from reference TRBV2 and TRBJ2-1): EPEVTQTPSHQVTQMGQEVILRCVPISNHLYFYWYRQILGQKVEFLVSFYNNEISEKSEIFDDQFSVERPDGSNFTLKIRSTKLEDSAMYFCARSSGSSYNEQFFGPGTRLTVL.

This clone was observed once. This chain joins TRBV11-3 and TRBJ1-4, with D perhaps matching TRBD1 (6 bases). Trimming stripped 4 bases from V and 6 bases from J, with 15 bases between. This CDR3 is 15 amino acids long. Germline CDR1 reads SGHNT; CDR2 reads YENEEA. The CDR3 DNA reads TGTGCCAGCAGCTCGGTGGGGACATTGGATGAAAAACTGTTTTTT. It yields the protein CASSSVGTLDEKLFF.

The CDR3 is CASSAGTSGISEQFF. CDR3 DNA sequence: TGTGCCAGCAGTGCCGGGACTAGCGGGATCAGTGAGCAGTTCTTC. V is TRBV28 and J is TRBJ2-1, with TRBD2 matching 13 bases. CDR1 is MDHEN, CDR2 SYDVKM, per germline. The CDR3 has 15 amino acids. J was trimmed by 9 bases and V by 5 bases; bases with no gene match: 7.

This chain links TRBV27 with TRBJ2-1; 10 bases line up with TRBD2. The trim removed 5 bases at V and 7 bases at J, leaving 8 bases unmatched. The germline CDR1 and CDR2 sequences are MNHEY and SMNVEV (reference sequence). This CDR3 has 15 residues. In DNA, the CDR3 is TGTGCCAGCAGTATAGGGGGACTAGCGTCGAATGAGCAGTTCTTC. This translates into CASSIGGLASNEQFF.

CDR3: CARPRKGEGLDNEQFF. CDR3 bases: TGTGCCAGACCGAGAAAAGGGGAAGGGTTAGACAATGAGCAGTTCTTC. The chain combines TRBV2 with TRBJ2-1; a weak D match, TRBD1 (5 bases). The CDR3 spans 16 residues. Germline CDR1 SNHLY, CDR2 FYNNEI. Trimming stripped 9 bases from V and 5 bases from J, with 23 bases between. Based on the CDR3 plus reference TRBV2 and TRBJ2-1, the full variable domain is EPEVTQTPSHQVTQMGQEVILRCVPISNHLYFYWYRQILGQKVEFLVSFYNNEISEKSEIFDDQFSVERPDGSNFTLKIRSTKLEDSAMYFCARPRKGEGLDNEQFFGPGTRLTVL.

This clone has only one observation. The rearrangement joins TRBV5-1 to TRBJ1-1; 7 nucleotides match TRBD1. V shed 4 bases, J shed 4 bases, and the junction held 4 bases outside the gene matches. This CDR3 region has 13 residues. Per germline, CDR1 SGHRS and CDR2 YFSETQ. DNA for the CDR3: TGCGCCAGCAGCCATTCAGGGGGCACTGAAGCTTTCTTT. Its protein product is CASSHSGGTEAFF.

The chain has TRBV19 and TRBJ1-2; maybe TRBD1 (5 bases). Between the trimmed V and J ends, which lost 6 bases and 7 bases, there was a span of 12 bases. CDR1 LNHDA and CDR2 SQIVND come from the germline V gene (reference sequence). This CDR3 is built from 12 residues. CDR3 amino acids: CASSLGEGGYTF. CDR3 coding DNA: TGTGCCAGTAGCCTGGGGGAGGGTGGCTACACCTTC.

This sequence joins TRBV7-7 and TRBJ2-5, with TRBD2 matching 7 bases. CDR1 and CDR2 from the germline V gene are SSHAT and FNYEAQ (reference sequence). Germline trimming cut 3 bases from V and 0 bases from J; bases unmatched to any gene: 4. The CDR3 length is 15 residues. The CDR3 region is CASSFGGGYQETQYF. The CDR3 DNA reads as TGTGCCAGCAGCTTCGGGGGAGGGTACCAAGAGACCCAGTACTTC.

This clone was counted once. The rearrangement uses TRBV19 and TRBJ2-7; TRBD1 is a possible D gene (6 bases). The CDR3 totals 15 residues. Germline V CDR1 and CDR2: LNHDA, SQIVND (reference sequence). V lost 6 bases and J lost 4, with 19 bases in between. The CDR3 DNA sequence: TGTGCCAGTAGCGGCCGAGGACAGTATCTTTACGAGCAGTACTTC. Translating gives CASSGRGQYLYEQYF. The entire variable domain, with the rest obtained from reference TRBV19 and TRBJ2-7, is as follows: DGGITQSPKYLFRKEGQNVTLSCEQNLNHDAMYWYRQDPGQGLRLIYYSQIVNDFQKGDIAEGYSVSREKKESFPLTVTSAQKNPTAFYLCASSGRGQYLYEQYFGPGTRLTVT.

This clone was detected only a few times. J is TRBJ1-6 and V is TRBV6-5; TRBD1 matches at 9 bases. V trimming: 6 bases; J trimming: 7 bases; junction bases outside the gene matches: 7. The CDR3 runs 15 residues. The germline CDR1 and CDR2 sequences are MNHEY and SVGAGI. CDR3 loop: CASRDRGGLNSPLHF. For the CDR3, the DNA is TGTGCCAGCAGGGACAGGGGAGGGTTGAATTCACCCCTCCACTTT.

The chain links TRBV7-8 to TRBJ2-5; 7 bases match TRBD2. Germline V lookup: CDR1 SGHVS, CDR2 FQNEAQ. The CDR3 is 16 residues long. V lost 8 bases and J lost 7; bases outside the gene matches: 19. The CDR3 sequence: CASWPGRAGAVGTQYF. In DNA, the CDR3 is TGTGCCAGCTGGCCAGGGAGGGCAGGCGCCGTGGGGACCCAGTACTTC.